The sequence of this T cell receptor beta chain was determined in a study of circulating CD8 cells and anti-PD-1 response in melanoma. For the study at large: Complete or partial response defined responders; stable or progressive disease, non-responders. Study-level findings and limits: Peptide assays on expanded sorted subsets replaced tumor-based reactivity testing.

By sample fraction, this clonotype is medium-sized. What it recognizes is unknown. Four subsets defined by PD-1 and/or TIGIT were sorted from live CD3+CD8+TCRalphabeta+ cells. The CDR3 loop spans 15 amino acids. Germline CDR1 is MDHEN and CDR2 is SYDVKM. Trimming took 7 bases from V and 4 from J, leaving 17 bases between them. TCR libraries were prepared from around 15 ng of total RNA with the QIAseq Immune Repertoire TCR panel. TCRdb re-called the reads with MiXCR, one entry per CDR3 protein. The table has 1,500 to 2,000 distinct CDR3 sequences, 7.4% seen once. The origin of this receptor is a human donor with melanoma. This rearrangement joins TRBV28 to TRBJ2-1; maybe TRBD1 (6 bases). Sequenced material: CD8+ T cells from PBMCs, taken at baseline or after one month of anti-PD-1 therapy (not recorded which). CDR3 bases: TGTGCCAGCACCATCGAGGACAGAGAATACAATGAGCAGTTCTTC. It translates to CASTIEDREYNEQFF. The full variable domain, rest sourced from reference TRBV28 and TRBJ2-1, is DVKVTQSSRYLVKRTGEKVFLECVQDMDHENMFWYRQDPGLGLRLIYFSYDVKMKEKGDIPEGYSVSREKKERFSLILESASTNQTSMYLCASTIEDREYNEQFFGPGTRLTVL.